The 26 T cell receptor beta chains below were found in one sample sequenced in a study of T cells after yellow fever vaccination. A single record per CDR3 protein comes from TCRdb applying MiXCR to the 5' RACE reads. The sample has 200,000 to 300,000 distinct CDR3 sequences, about 7% seen once; the top ten hold approximately 0.87%. This sample comprised CD4+ T cells sorted from PBMCs, obtained 15 days after the yellow fever booster vaccination. These receptors came from a man between 25 and 39 years old who received the YFV17D yellow fever vaccine.

The rearrangement joins TRBV7-2 to TRBJ2-5, with D perhaps being TRBD1 or TRBD2 (5 bases each). The V gene lost 6 bases and the J gene lost 5 bases, with 10 bases spanning the gap. Germline V gene sequence: CDR1 SGHTA, CDR2 FQGNSA. The CDR3 loop spans 12 amino acids. In nucleotides, the CDR3 is TGTGCCAGCAGGCCACGGGGCGAGACCCAGTACTTC. Amino acids: CASRPRGETQYF.

This chain connects TRBV6-5 to TRBJ2-3; D gene uncertain. The CDR3 runs 10 residues. Germline V gene lookup returns CDR1 MNHEY and CDR2 SVGAGI. The V end lost 8 bases, the J end lost 14 bases, and 14 bases lay between the germline ends. The CDR3 is CASGYPRAYF. The CDR3 DNA sequence: TGTGCCAGCGGATACCCTCGCGCGTATTTT.

This clonotype occurred a few times. The rearrangement links TRBV24-1 to TRBJ2-1; a possible D gene is TRBD2 (7 bases). Germline CDR1 is KGHDR and CDR2 is SFDVKD. Trimming stripped 5 bases from V and 7 bases from J, with 23 bases between. This CDR3 has 17 amino acids. In nucleotides, the CDR3 is TGTGCCACCAGTGGCCAGGGGACGGGGGGCAAGGGGAATGAGCAGTTCTTC. Residues: CATSGQGTGGKGNEQFF.

In this sample, this clonotype turned up many times. The V gene is TRBV7-6, the J gene TRBJ1-6; 8 positions agree with TRBD1. The J segment lost 8 bases and the V segment lost 5 bases, leaving 11 bases of the junction unmatched. Germline CDR1 is SGHVS and CDR2 is FNYEAQ. The CDR3 length is 16 residues. CDR3 amino acids: CASSLDRATRYSPLHF. DNA of the CDR3: TGTGCCAGCAGCCTGGACAGGGCCACACGGTATTCACCCCTCCACTTT.

This clonotype was detected a few times. This rearrangement joins TRBV10-3 to TRBJ2-3; TRBD2 aligns across 14 bases. V trimming: 11 bases; J trimming: 6 bases; junction bases outside the gene matches: 16. Germline V gives CDR1 ENHRY, CDR2 SYGVKD. The CDR3 consists of 17 residues. The CDR3 reads CAVSATGTSGSWDTQYF. In DNA form, the CDR3 reads TGTGCCGTCTCAGCCACCGGGACTAGCGGGAGTTGGGATACGCAGTATTTT.

This clonotype was seen a handful of times. The chain couples TRBV20-1 to TRBJ1-1; unclear D gene. The ends were cut back, 2 bases at V and 0 bases at J, with 10 bases in the middle. Germline V CDR1 and CDR2: DFQATT, SNEGSKA (reference sequence). This CDR3 has 14 residues. CDR3 in DNA: TGCAGTGCTAGAAAGGACGGAATGAACACTGAAGCTTTCTTT. This translates into CSARKDGMNTEAFF.

This clonotype was observed a handful of times. This sequence joins TRBV12-3 or TRBV12-4 and TRBJ2-2; no clear D gene. The CDR3 contains 16 residues. V was cut by 1 base and J by 2 bases, with 11 bases left in between. In nucleotides, the CDR3 is TGTGCCAGCAGTTTAGAACAGTTAGGCAACACCGGGGAGCTGTTTTTT. Its protein is CASSLEQLGNTGELFF.

The CDR3 DNA follows: TGCAGTGCTACAAAAACAGCACGTGAGCAGTTCTTC. This sequence encodes CSATKTAREQFF. The gene calls are TRBV20-1 and TRBJ2-1; unclear D gene. The CDR3 consists of 12 residues. V was clipped by 4 bases and J by 9 bases, with 13 bases between them. Germline loops: CDR1 DFQATT, CDR2 SNEGSKA (reference sequence).

This clonotype was seen a handful of times. The V and J genes are TRBV3-1 and TRBJ1-2, with D uncertain. There are 14 residues in the CDR3. Trimming left V 0 bases short and J 5 bases short, with 10 bases between. Germline V gives CDR1 LGHDT, CDR2 YNNKEL (reference sequence). CDR3 DNA sequence: TGTGCCAGCAGCCAAGAACGGGCAGCTTATGGCTACACCTTC. This codes for CASSQERAAYGYTF.

The genes are TRBV29-1 and TRBJ1-1; D unclear. CDR3 length: 13 amino acids. V lost 6 bases to trimming and J lost 1 base, with 12 bases between them. Germline-derived CDR1 and CDR2 are SQVTM and ANQGSEA. CDR3 sequence (DNA): TGCAGCGTCTCCGGAGGACGGAACACTGAAGCTTTCTTT. Protein: CSVSGGRNTEAFF.

This clonotype showed up many times. The chain carries TRBV7-2 and TRBJ2-3, with D unresolved. The CDR3 runs 15 residues. Germline loops: CDR1 SGHTA, CDR2 FQGNSA. V shed 2 bases and J shed 2 bases, with 11 bases lying between them. The CDR3, as DNA: TGTGCCAGCAGCTTAAGGCTACCCTTCACAGATACGCAGTATTTT. Translation: CASSLRLPFTDTQYF.

The J gene is TRBJ2-1, the V gene TRBV6-2 or TRBV6-3; the match to TRBD2 covers 7 bases. J gave up 4 bases and V 2 bases, and 8 bases lay outside the gene matches. The CDR3 extends over 16 amino acids. The germline CDR1 and CDR2 sequences are MNHEY and SVGEGT. The CDR3 protein is CASSYELAGRYNEQFF. The CDR3 DNA reads as TGTGCCAGCAGTTACGAGCTAGCCGGGAGGTACAATGAGCAGTTCTTC.

J is TRBJ2-7 and V is TRBV7-2, with D hard to call. The CDR3 totals 18 residues. Trimming removed 2 bases from V and 3 bases from J, with 23 bases in between. The germline V gene has CDR1 SGHTA and CDR2 FQGNSA. DNA of the CDR3: TGTGCCAGCAGCTTACCGCCCCGAAGGTCCTCCACTTACTACGAGCAGTACTTC. This translates into CASSLPPRRSSTYYEQYF.

This clonotype occurred many times. The chain is built from TRBV12-3 or TRBV12-4 and TRBJ2-7, with 10 bases identical to TRBD2. Germline trimming cut 6 bases from V and 0 bases from J; bases unmatched to any gene: 2. The CDR3 spans 14 residues. The CDR3 DNA reads as TGTGCCAGCAGCCAGCGGGAGGGCTCCTACGAGCAGTACTTC. Translated: CASSQREGSYEQYF.

There are many counts of this clonotype. The chain combines TRBV7-2 with TRBJ2-2, with D perhaps matching TRBD1 (5 bases). The germline V gene has CDR1 SGHTA and CDR2 FQGNSA. The ends were cut back, 1 base at V and 8 bases at J, with 8 bases in the middle. The CDR3 consists of 13 residues. CDR3 protein: CASSLVREGELFF. CDR3 coding DNA: TGTGCCAGCAGCTTAGTCAGGGAAGGGGAGCTGTTTTTT.

There are a few counts of this clonotype. The chain recombines TRBV28 with TRBJ2-1; 8 nucleotides line up with TRBD2. Trimming at V came to 6 bases and at J to 8 bases, leaving 9 bases not matched to a gene. CDR1 MDHEN and CDR2 SYDVKM come from the germline V gene. The CDR3 is made up of 14 amino acids. CDR3 sequence (DNA): TGTGCCAGCAGGCGCTTTTGGCGGGAGGATGAGCAGTTCTTC. This gives the protein CASRRFWREDEQFF.

This clonotype turned up a few times. V usage is TRBV30 and J usage is TRBJ1-1; D unresolved. The CDR3 is made up of 13 amino acids. Germline V lookup: CDR1 GTSNPN, CDR2 SVGIG (reference sequence). Trimming took off 0 bases at V and 3 bases at J, with 8 bases between the two ends. CDR3 region: CAWSVHFYTEAFF. The CDR3 DNA is TGTGCCTGGAGTGTACACTTTTACACTGAAGCTTTCTTT.

This clonotype has more than one count but fewer than ten. This chain joins TRBV12-3 or TRBV12-4 and TRBJ2-5; 14 positions match TRBD2. The CDR3 runs to 17 residues. J lost 4 bases, V lost 6 bases, and 10 bases had no gene match. The CDR3 sequence is CASSAPVGLAGVETQYF. The CDR3 DNA sequence: TGTGCCAGCAGCGCCCCCGTGGGACTAGCGGGGGTAGAGACCCAGTACTTC.

This clonotype was found many times. The rearrangement joins TRBV5-1 to TRBJ2-3, with 10 bases lining up with TRBD2. Germline loops: CDR1 SGHRS, CDR2 YFSETQ. Trimming at V came to 0 bases and at J to 4 bases, leaving 5 bases not matched to a gene. This CDR3 comprises 16 residues. CDR3 region: CASSLGELAGSDTQYF. The CDR3 DNA reads as TGCGCCAGCAGCTTGGGGGAACTAGCGGGATCAGATACGCAGTATTTT. Complete variable domain (other parts from reference TRBV5-1 and TRBJ2-3): KAGVTQTPRYLIKTRGQQVTLSCSPISGHRSVSWYQQTPGQGLQFLFEYFSETQRNKGNFPGRFSGRQFSNSRSEMNVSTLELGDSALYLCASSLGELAGSDTQYFGPGTRLTVL.

This clonotype was recorded many times. The V call is TRBV7-2, the J call TRBJ2-3, with D tentatively TRBD1 or TRBD2 (5 bases each). V was trimmed by 7 bases and J by 2 bases, leaving 10 bases between them. Germline V gene sequence: CDR1 SGHTA, CDR2 FQGNSA. The CDR3 spans 13 residues. In nucleotides, the CDR3 is TGTGCCAGCAACCTCGGGGCCACAGATACGCAGTATTTT. Protein product: CASNLGATDTQYF.

The chain links TRBV9 to TRBJ1-4, with 7 bases matching TRBD1. V lost 4 bases and J lost 7; bases outside the gene matches: 7. The CDR3 has 14 residues. The germline V gene has CDR1 SGDLS and CDR2 YYNGEE. The CDR3 protein is CASSQGQKGEKLFF. The CDR3 bases are TGTGCCAGCAGCCAGGGACAGAAGGGTGAAAAACTGTTTTTT.

This clonotype occurred many times. The CDR3 is CASGRETQYF. CDR3 nucleotide sequence: TGTGCCAGCGGAAGAGAGACCCAGTACTTC. The chain is built from TRBV12-3 or TRBV12-4 and TRBJ2-5; no definite D call. V gave up 8 bases and J gave up 4 bases, with 5 bases separating them. CDR3 length equals 10 residues.

V gene TRBV7-2 combines with J gene TRBJ2-5, with D possibly being TRBD2 (6 bases). Between the trimmed V and J ends, which lost 3 bases and 2 bases, there was a span of 16 bases. The germline V gene has CDR1 SGHTA and CDR2 FQGNSA. The CDR3 has 16 residues. The CDR3 coding sequence is TGTGCCAGCAGCTTCGGTCCTGCTAGCGAGCAAGAGACCCAGTACTTC. This codes for CASSFGPASEQETQYF.

This clonotype showed up many times. The chain joins TRBV4-3 to TRBJ1-1; D is ambiguous. V was pared by 4 bases and J by 5 bases, with 11 bases between. This CDR3 comprises 13 residues. Germline values: CDR1 LGHNA, CDR2 YSLEER. CDR3 sequence reads: CASSRSGRTEAFF. Here the CDR3 DNA reads TGCGCCAGCAGCCGATCGGGGAGGACTGAAGCTTTCTTT.

V usage is TRBV27 and J usage is TRBJ1-6; D uncertain. Germline V gene lookup returns CDR1 MNHEY and CDR2 SMNVEV (reference sequence). The CDR3 contains 14 residues. V shed 7 bases and J shed 5 bases, with 12 bases lying between them. The CDR3 protein is CASTQSWHNSPLHF. CDR3 sequence (DNA): TGTGCCAGCACCCAGTCGTGGCATAATTCACCCCTCCACTTT.

Worth noting for this clonotype: Possible read error: a much larger clone is one base away. This chain uses TRBV29-1 with TRBJ2-3; 10 bases are shared with TRBD1. The CDR3 extends over 14 amino acids. V lost 4 bases and J lost 4; bases outside the gene matches: 5. The germline V gene has CDR1 SQVTM and CDR2 ANQGSEA. The CDR3 protein is CSVGTGGIADTQYF. CDR3 DNA: TGCAGCGTTGGGACAGGGGGGATCGCAGATACGCAGTATTTT.